Detailed here is one T cell receptor (beta chain). Its specificity is not known. The treatment: oral pan-JAK inhibitor, 5-10 mg twice daily. Peripheral blood and lesional scalp punch biopsies were taken from alopecia areata patients. The sequencing template was cDNA reverse transcribed from extracted RNA. The assay was immunoSEQ multiplex PCR, and TCRdb's table has in-frame clones only and misses some. The sample consists of some 180,000 clones, approximately 49% of them appearing once. Germline V gives CDR1 MNHEY, CDR2 SMNVEV (reference sequence). The CDR3 length is 11 residues. V dropped 6 bases and J dropped 3 bases, with 2 bases sitting between them. The source of the sample is a study of CD8+ T cells in alopecia areata. General observations from the study: Because of a solitary nonresponder, the connection of baseline CD8+ expansion to response stays uncertain.

The chain carries TRBV27 and TRBJ2-2; D is uncertain. The sample consisted of CD8+ T cells sorted from blood, taken at week 52, from a patient treated with tofacitinib. The TCR originated in a human donor with alopecia areata. CDR3 nucleotide sequence: TGTGCCAGCAGGGACACCGGGGAGCTGTTTTTT. It encodes CASRDTGELFF.